This T cell receptor beta chain was identified during a study of OX40 agonist ivuxolimab in advanced cancers. The method was immunoSEQ multiplex PCR; TCRdb's version includes in-frame clones alone and lacks a portion of them. The sample contains tens of thousands of clones, roughly 78% of which appear only once. This clone appeared once. This CDR3 contains 16 residues. CDR1 is SGHDN, CDR2 FVKESK, per germline. Deletions cut 3 bases from V and 6 bases from J, with 18 bases between. V gene TRBV14 combines with J gene TRBJ2-1; the D call may be TRBD1 or TRBD2 (5 bases each). The source is an adult with an advanced solid tumor such as melanoma, head and neck, liver or kidney cancer. Sequenced material: CD4+ or CD8+ T cells sorted from blood, taken in a trial of the OX40 agonist ivuxolimab. Here the CDR3 reads CASSQRGTRGVNEQFF. The CDR3 DNA sequence: TGTGCCAGCAGCCAGAGGGGCACCCGAGGGGTCAATGAGCAGTTCTTC.